The 20 T cell receptor beta chains in this list originate from one sample, sequenced in a study of regulatory and conventional T cells in RAG deficiency. Regulatory T cells were sorted from blood as CD4+ CD25-high CD127-low cells. This table comes from immunoSEQ multiplex PCR, and its TCRdb copy is limited to in-frame clones, with some not included. The sample records tens of thousands of clones, 75% to 95% being singletons. The data also belong to a second study, concerning regulatory T cells. From that paper: The primer mix had 52 TRBV and 13 TRBJ primers.

The sequenced material came from Tregs sorted from blood. Receptor source: a human donor in good health.

This clone was recorded a few times. The V call is TRBV30, the J call TRBJ1-1, with D possibly TRBD1 on 6 matching bases. CDR1 GTSNPN and CDR2 SVGIG come from the germline V gene (reference sequence). Trimming pared 5 bases from V and 6 bases from J, leaving 16 bases between. The CDR3 totals 13 residues. The CDR3 region is CAWSADSYAEAFF. In DNA, the CDR3 is TGTGCCTGGTCCGCGGACAGCTATGCTGAAGCTTTCTTT.

This chain links TRBV6-6 with TRBJ1-4, with D uncertain. The CDR3 length is 16 residues. V lost 5 bases and J lost 5, with 18 bases in between. CDR1 is MNHNY, CDR2 SVGAGI, per germline (reference sequence). The CDR3 loop reads CASSRPGREINEKLFF. DNA of the CDR3: TGTGCCAGCAGTAGGCCCGGGAGAGAGATAAATGAAAAACTGTTTTTT.

In its sample, this clone was seen once. This sequence joins TRBV5-1 and TRBJ1-2; 7 positions match TRBD1. The CDR3 sequence is 14 residues long. The germline V gene has CDR1 SGHRS and CDR2 YFSETQ. Trimming at V came to 0 bases and at J to 4 bases, leaving 3 bases not matched to a gene. This CDR3 is CASSLAGTAYGYTF. CDR3 DNA: TGCGCCAGCAGCTTGGCCGGGACAGCCTATGGCTACACCTTC.

This sequence joins TRBV6-1 and TRBJ1-2, with unresolved D. Looked up from germline, CDR1 is MNHNS and CDR2 is SASEGT. CDR3 size: 13 residues. V was cut by 9 bases and J by 3 bases, with 14 bases left in between. The CDR3 nucleotides read TGTGCCAGTACCGTCAGCGGGCACTATGGCTACACCTTC. Amino acids: CASTVSGHYGYTF.

The genes are TRBV10-3 and TRBJ2-1; no clear D. This CDR3 has 11 residues. Trimming pared 6 bases from V and 8 bases from J, leaving 8 bases between. Germline-derived CDR1 and CDR2 are ENHRY and SYGVKD. CDR3 in amino acids: CAIRRSDEQFF. The CDR3 DNA sequence: TGTGCCATCAGAAGGTCGGATGAGCAGTTCTTC.

CDR3 coding DNA: TGTGCCAGCAGCAGGGGTAGCTCTGGAAACACCATATATTTT. Translated: CASSRGSSGNTIYF. The rearrangement links TRBV2 to TRBJ1-3, with a weak D call TRBD1 (6 bases). This CDR3 is 14 amino acids long. V lost 6 bases and J lost 0, with 9 bases in between. Germline CDR1 SNHLY, CDR2 FYNNEI.

This chain connects TRBV5-1 to TRBJ2-3; D is possibly TRBD1 or TRBD2 (5 bases each). Germline assignment: CDR1 SGHRS and CDR2 YFSETQ. Trimming took off 7 bases at V and 2 bases at J, with 8 bases between the two ends. This CDR3 comprises 12 residues. The CDR3 loop reads CASRGNTDTQYF. The CDR3 DNA reads TGCGCCAGCCGGGGCAACACAGATACGCAGTATTTT.

V and J are TRBV7-9 and TRBJ2-3; 13 bases match TRBD2. Germline V gene sequence: CDR1 SEHNR, CDR2 FQNEAQ (reference sequence). V gave up 5 bases and J gave up 4 bases; unmatched junction bases: 9. The CDR3 is made up of 17 amino acids. CDR3 DNA sequence: TGTGCCAGCAGCCCTCGACTAGCGGGGGGCAGCTCAGATACGCAGTATTTT. It is translated as CASSPRLAGGSSDTQYF.

The J gene is TRBJ1-4, the V gene TRBV7-6, with a weak D call TRBD1 (6 bases). Germline loops: CDR1 SGHVS, CDR2 FNYEAQ. This CDR3 has 14 amino acids. V lost 3 bases and J 8 bases, leaving 13 bases between the germline ends. The CDR3 spells CASSLGGLEEKLFF. CDR3 nucleotides: TGTGCCAGCAGCTTGGGGGGGCTTGAGGAAAAACTGTTTTTT.

The rearrangement links TRBV2 to TRBJ1-5; no clear D gene. CDR3 size: 12 residues. V lost 10 bases and J lost 0, with 7 bases in between. The germline V gene has CDR1 SNHLY and CDR2 FYNNEI. The CDR3 DNA reads as TGTGCCACCGATAATAGCAATCAGCCCCAGCATTTT. Protein product: CATDNSNQPQHF.

This sequence joins TRBV19 and TRBJ1-5; unclear D gene. The CDR3 totals 18 residues. Trimming removed 3 bases at V and 0 bases at J, with 18 bases between. In germline, CDR1 is LNHDA, CDR2 SQIVND (reference sequence). The CDR3 DNA follows: TGTGCCAGTAGTATGGTTTCCTTTTACGGGTTTAGCAATCAGCCCCAGCATTTT. It is translated as CASSMVSFYGFSNQPQHF.

CDR3 loop: CASRFGQLNTEAFF. Written as DNA, the CDR3 is TGTGCCAGCAGATTTGGACAGCTGAACACTGAAGCTTTCTTT. The chain carries TRBV28 and TRBJ1-1; maybe TRBD1 (6 bases). CDR3 length equals 14 residues. CDR1 is MDHEN, CDR2 SYDVKM, per germline. Trimming stripped 6 bases from V and 0 bases from J, with 11 bases between.

This clone was seen only once. This CDR3 reads CASGLYWSGELFF. CDR3 DNA: TGTGCTAGTGGTTTGTATTGGTCCGGGGAGCTGTTTTTT. The gene calls are TRBV12-5 and TRBJ2-2; D gene ambiguous. This CDR3 is built from 13 residues. Germline values: CDR1 LGHNT, CDR2 FRNRAP. The V end was cut by 2 bases, the J end by 6 bases, with 7 bases between. The complete variable domain, with remaining parts taken from reference TRBV12-5 and TRBJ2-2, reads DARVTQTPRHKVTEMGQEVTMRCQPILGHNTVFWYRQTMMQGLELLAYFRNRAPLDDSGMPKDRFSAEMPDATLATLKIQPSEPRDSAVYFCASGLYWSGELFFGEGSRLTVL.

This chain connects TRBV11-3 to TRBJ2-2; the D gene could be TRBD1 or TRBD2 (5 bases each). The length of the CDR3 is 13 residues. The V gene's germline CDR1 is SGHNT and CDR2 YENEEA. V gave up 5 bases and J gave up 9 bases, with 13 bases separating them. CDR3 loop: CASSPTGRRELFF. CDR3 coding DNA: TGTGCCAGCAGCCCCACGGGACGAAGGGAGCTGTTTTTT.

The CDR3, as DNA: TGTGCCAGCAGTGACAGGACAGGTGCCAGTCGGGAGCAGTTCTTC. It is translated as CASSDRTGASREQFF. The chain couples TRBV2 to TRBJ2-1, with TRBD1 matching over 7 bases. After removal of 3 bases from V and 10 bases from J, the junction contained 12 bases not matched to a gene. Per germline, CDR1 SNHLY and CDR2 FYNNEI. CDR3 length equals 15 residues.

This chain connects TRBV5-1 to TRBJ2-4; TRBD1 matches at 8 bases. The J segment lost 4 bases and the V segment lost 4 bases, leaving 7 bases of the junction unmatched. The germline V gene has CDR1 SGHRS and CDR2 YFSETQ. CDR3 size: 15 residues. CDR3 residues: CASSLGQVKKNIQYF. CDR3 nucleotides: TGCGCCAGCAGCCTGGGACAGGTCAAAAAAAACATTCAGTACTTC.

The chain uses TRBV14 and TRBJ1-2; D is unclear. The V gene's germline CDR1 is SGHDN and CDR2 FVKESK. Trimming pared 0 bases from V and 4 bases from J, leaving 15 bases between. The CDR3 spans 16 residues. CDR3 region: CASSQDVAGRIYGYTF. CDR3 in DNA: TGTGCCAGCAGCCAAGACGTTGCGGGAAGAATCTATGGCTACACCTTC.

The chain recombines TRBV6-1 with TRBJ2-3, with D uncertain. V lost 5 bases and J lost 7, with 7 bases in between. This CDR3 is 11 amino acids long. Germline assignment: CDR1 MNHNS and CDR2 SASEGT. Here the CDR3 DNA reads TGTGCCAGCAGTTGGCAAAATACGCAGTATTTT. Encoded protein: CASSWQNTQYF.

This chain joins TRBV9 and TRBJ1-4, with a tentative D call TRBD1 (5 bases). The V gene lost 3 bases and the J gene lost 6 bases, with 12 bases spanning the gap. Germline V gene data show CDR1 as SGDLS and CDR2 as YYNGEE. The length of the CDR3 is 14 residues. The CDR3 loop reads CASSGGPRDEKLFF. CDR3 nucleotides: TGTGCCAGCAGCGGGGGACCGAGAGATGAAAAACTGTTTTTT.

The CDR3 nucleotides read TGTGCCAGCAGAGGAGGGACAGGGGGCTGGCAGCCCCAGCATTTT. Amino acids: CASRGGTGGWQPQHF. V gene TRBV6-1 combines with J gene TRBJ1-5, with 12 bases lining up with TRBD1. V dropped 6 bases and J dropped 7; count of bases not matched to a gene: 7. The germline CDR1 and CDR2 sequences are MNHNS and SASEGT. The CDR3 length is 15 residues.